A single sample is the source of the 8 T cell receptor beta chains below, sequenced in a study of OX40 agonist ivuxolimab in advanced cancers. Sequenced by immunoSEQ multiplex PCR; TCRdb stores in-frame clones only, minus some. The sample shows 45,000 to 65,000 clones, 80% to 95% of them seen only once. Sequenced material: CD4+ or CD8+ T cells sorted from blood, taken in a trial of the OX40 agonist ivuxolimab. Every receptor here comes from an adult with an advanced solid tumor such as melanoma, head and neck, liver or kidney cancer.

This chain uses TRBV9 with TRBJ2-2; 11 bases line up with TRBD2. J gave up 1 base and V 3 bases, and 5 bases lay outside the gene matches. Per the germline V gene, CDR1 is SGDLS and CDR2 is YYNGEE. The CDR3 contains 17 residues. The CDR3 here is CASSAYLAGGNTGELFF. The CDR3 region has the DNA TGTGCCAGCAGCGCATACCTAGCGGGAGGGAACACCGGGGAGCTGTTTTTT.

The chain recombines TRBV11-2 with TRBJ1-4; D uncertain. Between the trimmed V and J ends, which lost 3 bases and 5 bases, there was a span of 13 bases. This CDR3 spans 15 amino acids. Germline CDR1 SGHAT, CDR2 FQNNGV. CDR3 bases: TGTGCCAGCAGCTTCTTATCCCCGCTGAATGAAAAACTGTTTTTT. Amino acid sequence: CASSFLSPLNEKLFF.

The chain recombines TRBV7-9 with TRBJ1-1; D gene unclear. This CDR3 has 15 amino acids. The germline V and J ends were trimmed by 6 bases and 5 bases, with 19 bases remaining between them. Germline V CDR1 and CDR2: SEHNR, FQNEAQ (reference sequence). As DNA, the CDR3 is TGTGCCAGCAGGGCGAGGGAGGGAATGTATACTGAAGCTTTCTTT. Translation gives CASRAREGMYTEAFF.

This clone turned up a few times. J is TRBJ1-1 and V is TRBV6-6; 7 nucleotides align to TRBD1. The V gene's germline CDR1 is MNHNY and CDR2 SVGAGI (reference sequence). The length of the CDR3 is 15 residues. J was trimmed by 10 bases and V by 6 bases; bases with no gene match: 17. The DNA of the CDR3 is TGTGCCAGCAGCCCTTTACTGGGACAGTCTTCGACAGCTTTCTTT. It yields the protein CASSPLLGQSSTAFF.

This clone was counted a single time. The rearrangement uses TRBV11-2 and TRBJ1-5; D possibly corresponds to TRBD1 (5 bases). V lost 2 bases and J lost 6, with 11 bases in between. The CDR3 is 14 residues long. Germline V lookup: CDR1 SGHAT, CDR2 FQNNGV. CDR3 in amino acids: CASSLSLGVQPQHF. CDR3 nucleotides: TGTGCCAGCAGCTTATCGTTAGGGGTTCAGCCCCAGCATTTT. Based on the CDR3 plus reference TRBV11-2 and TRBJ1-5, the full variable domain is EAGVAQSPRYKIIEKRQSVAFWCNPISGHATLYWYQQILGQGPKLLIQFQNNGVVDDSQLPKDRFSAERLKGVDSTLKIQPAKLEDSAVYLCASSLSLGVQPQHFGDGTRLSIL.

The chain employs TRBV5-6 and TRBJ2-3; unclear D gene. This CDR3 contains 15 residues. Deletions cut 2 bases from V and 0 bases from J, with 10 bases between. The V gene's germline CDR1 is SGHDT and CDR2 YYEEEE. CDR3 residues: CASSFGWASTDTQYF. As DNA, the CDR3 is TGTGCCAGCAGCTTTGGGTGGGCTAGCACAGATACGCAGTATTTT.

This chain connects TRBV27 to TRBJ1-4; 9 bases are shared with TRBD1. CDR1 and CDR2 from the germline V gene are MNHEY and SMNVEV (reference sequence). Trimming cost V 6 bases and J 8 bases; bases outside gene matches: 13. The CDR3 has 16 amino acids. This CDR3 reads CASSRWDTGTGEKLFF. CDR3 sequence (DNA): TGTGCCAGCAGCCGTTGGGACACCGGGACAGGGGAAAAACTGTTTTTT.

This clone occurred a few times. This chain links TRBV5-5 with TRBJ2-3; 10 nucleotides align to TRBD2. Germline trimming cut 4 bases from V and 5 bases from J; bases unmatched to any gene: 10. CDR1 is SGHKS and CDR2 is YYEKEE in the germline V gene (reference sequence). This CDR3 comprises 16 residues. CDR3 nucleotides: TGTGCCAGCAGCCCCGCAAGCGGGGGGGCGAAAGATACGCAGTATTTT. This sequence encodes CASSPASGGAKDTQYF.